Detailed here is one T cell receptor (beta chain). Its antigen is not known. This entry comes from a study of lymphopenia after photon versus proton radiotherapy. Repertoires were generated with immunoSEQ multiplex PCR, while TCRdb's copy carries only in-frame clones and drops some. The table records more than 50,000 clones, around 88% of them present only once. Study results and caveats: Photon-treated patients lost naive T cells and TCR diversity; proton-treated stayed stable. Post-nadir TCR diversity decline inversely tracked overall survival among those who died.

This TCR was recovered from a man aged 45-65 years with gastric cancer. Sequencing was performed on peripheral blood, taken from a patient treated with photon-based radiotherapy.

CDR3 bases: TGTGCCAGCAGCGTGGACGGATCCGAAAAACTGTTTTTT. Its translation: CASSVDGSEKLFF. The chain couples TRBV25-1 to TRBJ1-4; D unresolved. The CDR3 runs 13 residues. The germline V and J ends were trimmed by 6 bases and 8 bases, with 13 bases remaining between them. Germline CDR1 is MGHDK and CDR2 is SYGVNS.